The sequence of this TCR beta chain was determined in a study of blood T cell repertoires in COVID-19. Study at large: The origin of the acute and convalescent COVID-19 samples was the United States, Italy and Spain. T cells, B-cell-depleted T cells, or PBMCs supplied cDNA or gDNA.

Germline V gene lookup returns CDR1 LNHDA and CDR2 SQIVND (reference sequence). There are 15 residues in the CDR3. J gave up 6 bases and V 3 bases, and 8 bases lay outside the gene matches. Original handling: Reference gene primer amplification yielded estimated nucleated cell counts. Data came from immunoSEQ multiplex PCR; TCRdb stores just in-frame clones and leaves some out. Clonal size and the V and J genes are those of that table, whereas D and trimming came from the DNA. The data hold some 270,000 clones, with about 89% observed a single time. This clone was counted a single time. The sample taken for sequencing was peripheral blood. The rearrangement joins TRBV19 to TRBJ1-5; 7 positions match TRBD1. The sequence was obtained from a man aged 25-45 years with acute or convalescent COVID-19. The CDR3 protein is CASSILSGGSQPQHF. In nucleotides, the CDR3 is TGTGCCAGTAGTATCTTGTCAGGGGGGAGTCAGCCCCAGCATTTT.